A single sample gave rise to the 25 T cell receptor beta chains below, sequenced in a study of blood T cell repertoires in COVID-19. Libraries were prepared by immunoSEQ multiplex PCR; TCRdb keeps only in-frame clonotypes and omits some of them. Altogether fewer than 85,000 clones are present, under 80% being singletons, with the ten largest covering 2.5% to 3%. The sample comprised peripheral blood. All receptors come from a human donor with acute or convalescent COVID-19. The donor label of this sample is uncertain.

The chain recombines TRBV5-6 with TRBJ1-4, with 8 positions matching TRBD1. The CDR3 contains 13 residues. The germline V gene has CDR1 SGHDT and CDR2 YYEEEE. V lost 4 bases and J lost 8; bases outside the gene matches: 4. CDR3: CASSGQGWEKLFF. CDR3 sequence (DNA): TGTGCCAGCAGCGGACAGGGTTGGGAAAAACTGTTTTTT.

The chain uses TRBV19 and TRBJ1-1, with TRBD1 as a possible D gene (6 bases). This CDR3 spans 15 amino acids. V shed 6 bases and J shed 0 bases, with 14 bases lying between them. Germline values: CDR1 LNHDA, CDR2 SQIVND (reference sequence). The CDR3 sequence: CASSPSAGVNTEAFF. The CDR3 DNA follows: TGTGCCAGTAGCCCCTCGGCAGGGGTGAACACTGAAGCTTTCTTT.

The V and J genes are TRBV10-3 and TRBJ2-2; 12 bases fit TRBD2. This CDR3 has 16 residues. V lost 4 bases and J lost 5; bases outside the gene matches: 5. Germline V gene data show CDR1 as ENHRY and CDR2 as SYGVKD. The CDR3 protein is CAISASGGAKTGELFF. The CDR3 coding sequence is TGTGCCATCAGTGCTAGCGGGGGGGCCAAAACCGGGGAGCTGTTTTTT.

This clone was seen a handful of times. The chain couples TRBV7-9 to TRBJ1-1, with D possibly TRBD1 on 6 matching bases. V lost 5 bases to trimming and J lost 0 bases, with 16 bases between them. The CDR3 spans 16 residues. In germline, CDR1 is SEHNR, CDR2 FQNEAQ (reference sequence). The CDR3 bases are TGTGCCAGCAGCCAAATGCCGGGACAAATGAACACTGAAGCTTTCTTT. Translated: CASSQMPGQMNTEAFF.

The V call is TRBV10-3, the J call TRBJ2-1; 7 nucleotides line up with TRBD2. The trim removed 7 bases at V and 9 bases at J, leaving 12 bases unmatched. The V gene's germline CDR1 is ENHRY and CDR2 SYGVKD. The CDR3 is made up of 14 amino acids. The chain's CDR3 is CAIKAGEFMIEQFF. CDR3 in DNA: TGTGCCATCAAGGCGGGGGAATTTATGATTGAGCAGTTCTTC.

This chain links TRBV27 with TRBJ2-3, with TRBD2 as a possible D gene (7 bases). The CDR3 has 15 amino acids. V was pared by 2 bases and J by 3 bases, with 12 bases between. Germline values: CDR1 MNHEY, CDR2 SMNVEV (reference sequence). The CDR3 reads CASSLQGRVTDTQYF. The CDR3 DNA sequence: TGTGCCAGCAGTTTACAGGGGAGGGTTACAGATACGCAGTATTTT.

The rearrangement uses TRBV29-1 and TRBJ2-1, with unresolved D. The ends were cut back, 4 bases at V and 10 bases at J, with 11 bases in the middle. The germline CDR1 and CDR2 sequences are SQVTM and ANQGSEA. The CDR3 is 11 residues long. CDR3 coding DNA: TGCAGCGTTGCCCAGCTAGACGAGCAGTTCTTC. This gives the protein CSVAQLDEQFF.

A few counts support this clone. The CDR3 DNA follows: TGCAGCGTAGAGACAGACCGGAACACTGAAGCTTTCTTT. It encodes CSVETDRNTEAFF. The J gene is TRBJ1-1, the V gene TRBV29-1; a weak D match, TRBD1 (5 bases). CDR1 is SQVTM and CDR2 is ANQGSEA in the germline V gene. V lost 6 bases and J lost 1, with 12 bases in between. There are 13 residues in the CDR3.

V and J are TRBV10-1 and TRBJ2-2; 8 bases are a match to TRBD2. J lost 4 bases, V lost 8 bases, and 3 bases had no gene match. This CDR3 contains 13 residues. Per the germline V gene, CDR1 is WNHNN and CDR2 is SYGVQD (reference sequence). The CDR3 region has the DNA TGCGCCAGCGCCGCGGGGGGCACCGGGGAGCTGTTTTTT. Translating gives CASAAGGTGELFF.

This chain joins TRBV28 and TRBJ1-2; 9 nucleotides line up with TRBD1. The CDR3 contains 15 residues. Germline CDR1 and CDR2: MDHEN and SYDVKM. J gave up 3 bases and V 5 bases, and 7 bases lay outside the gene matches. DNA for the CDR3: TGTGCCAGCAGTCCCGGGACAGGGAGGGACTATGGCTACACCTTC. It translates to CASSPGTGRDYGYTF.

The chain uses TRBV19 and TRBJ1-6; D unresolved. The germline CDR1 and CDR2 sequences are LNHDA and SQIVND (reference sequence). The CDR3 length is 13 residues. V was clipped by 7 bases and J by 6 bases, with 10 bases between them. The CDR3, as DNA: TGTGCCAGTACTGAGGAATTTAATTCACCCCTCCACTTT. The encoded protein is CASTEEFNSPLHF.

This clone was detected only a few times. The rearrangement joins TRBV7-2 to TRBJ2-2, with 9 bases aligning to TRBD2. The germline V gene has CDR1 SGHTA and CDR2 FQGNSA. With 5 bases clipped from V and 7 bases from J, the junction kept 8 bases outside the gene matches. This CDR3 is 15 amino acids long. CDR3 amino acids: CASSPRTSAVGELFF. Written as DNA, the CDR3 is TGTGCCAGCAGCCCTCGGACTAGCGCGGTCGGGGAGCTGTTTTTT.

In this sample, this clone turned up a few times. A junction boundary mismatches the germline segment, possibly from a read error. The chain couples TRBV7-9 to TRBJ2-1; maybe TRBD2 (6 bases). Germline V gene sequence: CDR1 SEHNR, CDR2 FQNEAQ (reference sequence). This CDR3 has 10 amino acids. The chain's CDR3 is CASSLGRQVF. CDR3 nucleotide sequence: TGTGCCAGCAGCTTGGGGAGGCAGGTCTTC.

The chain joins TRBV4-2 to TRBJ1-3, with D perhaps TRBD1 (5 bases). The CDR3 has 15 residues. Germline CDR1 LGHNA, CDR2 YNFKEQ. V was trimmed by 3 bases and J by 4 bases, leaving 13 bases between them. CDR3 DNA sequence: TGTGCCAGCAGCCAGGACACTACAAGAGGAAACACCATATATTTT. Translating it yields CASSQDTTRGNTIYF.

Here the CDR3 reads CARRPGTGPYEQYV. For the CDR3, the DNA is TGTGCCAGGCGCCCAGGGACAGGGCCCTACGAGCAGTACGTC. The gene calls are TRBV5-3 and TRBJ2-7, with 9 bases aligning to TRBD1. TRBV5-3 is an ORF, with its function uncertain. This CDR3 is 14 amino acids long. V lost 8 bases and J lost 2; bases outside the gene matches: 8.

The rearrangement links TRBV15 to TRBJ2-2; possible D gene TRBD2, 6 bases. Trimming removed 0 bases at V and 7 bases at J, with 15 bases between. Germline values: CDR1 LNHNV, CDR2 YYDKDF (reference sequence). CDR3 length equals 16 residues. The CDR3 nucleotides read TGTGCCACCAGCAGAGACCTGGGAGGCCGTGGCGGGGAGCTGTTTTTT. Translation gives CATSRDLGGRGGELFF.

The chain has TRBV9 and TRBJ2-5, with D tentatively TRBD1 (5 bases). The CDR3 spans 14 residues. From germline, CDR1 is SGDLS and CDR2 YYNGEE. V was cut by 0 bases and J by 3 bases, with 9 bases left in between. The CDR3 DNA is TGTGCCAGCAGCGTAGCGACAGCCGAAGAGACCCAGTACTTC. Its protein is CASSVATAEETQYF.

The V gene is TRBV12-3 or TRBV12-4, the J gene TRBJ1-1, with 8 nucleotides matching TRBD1. The ends lost 5 bases at V and 12 bases at J; junction bases unmatched: 5. The CDR3 loop spans 11 amino acids. CDR3 nucleotides: TGTGCCAGCAGTCAACGACAGGGGCCTTTCTTT. It encodes CASSQRQGPFF.

The V gene is TRBV7-9, the J gene TRBJ1-3; D not resolved. Germline lookup yields CDR1 SEHNR and CDR2 FQNEAQ (reference sequence). V lost 4 bases to trimming and J lost 0 bases, with 13 bases between them. The CDR3 covers 16 residues. The CDR3 region has the DNA TGTGCCAGCAGCTCAAGGACCGGACTCTCTGGAAACACCATATATTTT. Amino acids: CASSSRTGLSGNTIYF.

The chain recombines TRBV4-3 with TRBJ2-1; 8 bases line up with TRBD2. There are 15 residues in the CDR3. The ends lost 5 bases at V and 5 bases at J; junction bases unmatched: 8. CDR1 and CDR2 from the germline V gene are LGHNA and YSLEER. The CDR3 sequence: CASSSRDSGDNEQFF. CDR3 nucleotide sequence: TGCGCCAGCAGCTCCCGGGATAGCGGGGACAATGAGCAGTTCTTC.

The gene calls are TRBV27 and TRBJ1-1, with a possible D match to TRBD1 (5 bases). Germline V lookup: CDR1 MNHEY, CDR2 SMNVEV (reference sequence). The CDR3 has 15 residues. V was shortened by 2 bases and J by 4 bases, with 14 bases between the two germline ends. CDR3 nucleotides: TGTGCCAGCAGTTTAATGACGGATAGGGGCACTGAAGCTTTCTTT. It encodes CASSLMTDRGTEAFF.

This rearrangement joins TRBV6-5 to TRBJ1-6; 9 bases agree with TRBD1. The germline V gene encodes CDR1 MNHEY and CDR2 SVGAGI. V lost 6 bases, J lost 7 bases, and 4 bases stayed unmatched. The CDR3 has 14 residues. CDR3 protein: CASRRTGDNSPLHF. The CDR3 coding sequence is TGTGCCAGCAGACGGACAGGGGACAATTCACCCCTCCACTTT.

This clone was detected only a few times. This chain connects TRBV11-1 to TRBJ1-5, with D unclear. Per the germline V gene, CDR1 is SGHAT and CDR2 is FQDESV (reference sequence). The CDR3 loop spans 13 amino acids. V was pared by 1 base and J by 5 bases, with 6 bases between. The CDR3 reads CASSLGRDQPQHF. As DNA, the CDR3 is TGTGCCAGCAGCTTAGGGAGGGATCAGCCCCAGCATTTT.

The chain combines TRBV2 with TRBJ2-5; 7 bases are a match to TRBD1. The ends lost 2 bases at V and 7 bases at J; junction bases unmatched: 1. The CDR3 spans 12 residues. From germline, CDR1 is SNHLY and CDR2 FYNNEI. In DNA, the CDR3 is TGTGCCAGCAGTGAACCAGGGGGGACCCAGTACTTC. The encoded protein is CASSEPGGTQYF.

The chain is built from TRBV11-2 and TRBJ2-1; 7 positions match TRBD2. The CDR3 is 14 residues long. Trimming at V came to 5 bases and at J to 6 bases, leaving 7 bases not matched to a gene. Germline assignment: CDR1 SGHAT and CDR2 FQNNGV. The CDR3, as DNA: TGTGCCAGCAGCCAGAGCGGGACTATCAATGAGCAGTTCTTC. Its protein is CASSQSGTINEQFF.